Below are 24 T cell receptor beta chains sequenced from a single sample in a study of T cell responses to AZD1222 COVID-19 vaccine. Only in-frame clones appear in the TCRdb table, and some are missing; sequencing was by immunoSEQ multiplex PCR. The sample includes about 150,000 clones, approximately 91% of them seen just once. The sample in question was peripheral blood, obtained 28 days after the second AZD1222 dose. Receptors were obtained from an adult who received the AZD1222 COVID-19 vaccine.

The V and J genes are TRBV7-3 and TRBJ2-5; 10 bases line up with TRBD1. Trimming at V came to 2 bases and at J to 4 bases, leaving 4 bases not matched to a gene. Germline V gene lookup returns CDR1 SGHTA and CDR2 FQGTGA. The CDR3 has 15 residues. In nucleotides, the CDR3 is TGTGCCAGCAGCTTAGGGACAGGGGTTTTAGAGACCCAGTACTTC. Amino acid sequence: CASSLGTGVLETQYF. Supplemented by reference TRBV7-3 and TRBJ2-5, the full variable domain reads GAGVSQTPSNKVTEKGKYVELRCDPISGHTALYWYRQSLGQGPEFLIYFQGTGAADDSGLPNDRFFAVRPEGSVSTLKIQRTERGDSAVYLCASSLGTGVLETQYFGPGTRLLVL.

In DNA form, the CDR3 reads TGTGCCAGTAGTATAAGGAGTACAGATATGAACACTGAAGCTTTCTTT. Translated: CASSIRSTDMNTEAFF. The chain uses TRBV19 and TRBJ1-1; D is undetermined. The ends were cut back, 2 bases at V and 0 bases at J, with 13 bases in the middle. This CDR3 contains 16 residues. From germline, CDR1 is LNHDA and CDR2 SQIVND (reference sequence).

The chain carries TRBV27 and TRBJ2-7, with 9 bases that match TRBD1. Germline CDR1 and CDR2: MNHEY and SMNVEV (reference sequence). This CDR3 is 14 amino acids long. Losses at the gene ends were 4 bases for V and 4 bases for J; bases not matched to a gene: 5. In DNA, the CDR3 is TGTGCCAGCAGTTCCGGGACAGGGTATTACGAGCAGTACTTC. Its translation: CASSSGTGYYEQYF.

This chain joins TRBV5-4 and TRBJ1-3; no clear D. Trimming removed 4 bases at V and 0 bases at J, with 17 bases between. Germline CDR1 SGHNT, CDR2 YYREEE (reference sequence). This CDR3 has 17 amino acids. The CDR3 reads CASSPSLVGSSGNTIYF. CDR3 bases: TGTGCCAGCAGCCCCAGCCTCGTGGGGAGCTCTGGAAACACCATATATTTT.

V and J are TRBV12-5 and TRBJ1-2; D remains ambiguous. CDR3 length: 13 amino acids. The germline gives CDR1 LGHNT, CDR2 FRNRAP. The V gene lost 0 bases and the J gene lost 4 bases, with 6 bases spanning the gap. CDR3 DNA sequence: TGTGCTAGTGGTTTGGTAGACTTCTATGGCTACACCTTC. Residues: CASGLVDFYGYTF.

V usage is TRBV27 and J usage is TRBJ1-6; D ambiguous. V gave up 1 base and J gave up 6 bases, with 10 bases separating them. There are 15 residues in the CDR3. Germline-derived CDR1 and CDR2 are MNHEY and SMNVEV (reference sequence). The CDR3 loop is CASSLFGSSNSPLHF. Here the CDR3 DNA reads TGTGCCAGCAGTTTATTCGGTTCGAGTAATTCACCCCTCCACTTT.

This chain connects TRBV7-2 to TRBJ1-1, with no clear D. The V and J ends lost 2 bases and 0 bases respectively, with 13 bases between them. Per germline, CDR1 SGHTA and CDR2 FQGNSA. CDR3 length equals 16 residues. The CDR3 here is CASSLIGWGLNTEAFF. In DNA, the CDR3 is TGTGCCAGCAGCTTAATTGGTTGGGGTTTGAACACTGAAGCTTTCTTT. Using reference TRBV7-2 and TRBJ1-1 for the parts outside the CDR3, the full variable domain is GAGVSQSPSNKVTEKGKDVELRCDPISGHTALYWYRQSLGQGLEFLIYFQGNSAPDKSGLPSDRFSAERTGGSVSTLTIQRTQQEDSAVYLCASSLIGWGLNTEAFFGQGTRLTVV.

This clone occurred a few times. The genes are TRBV7-9 and TRBJ1-1; D remains unclear. The CDR3 is 14 amino acids. Germline V lookup: CDR1 SEHNR, CDR2 FQNEAQ (reference sequence). The V end lost 3 bases, the J end lost 4 bases, and 12 bases lay between the germline ends. The CDR3 nucleotides are TGTGCCAGCAGCTTGCTGACGCGGAGCACTGAAGCTTTCTTT. Translated: CASSLLTRSTEAFF.

The CDR3 loop reads CASSRDRVYGEAFF. The CDR3 nucleotides read TGTGCCAGCAGTAGGGACAGGGTCTATGGTGAAGCTTTCTTT. V gene TRBV6-5 combines with J gene TRBJ1-1; TRBD1 aligns across 9 bases. Germline V gene sequence: CDR1 MNHEY, CDR2 SVGAGI. V gave up 5 bases and J gave up 7 bases; unmatched junction bases: 8. The CDR3 sequence is 14 residues long.

The rearrangement links TRBV6-5 to TRBJ1-5; D possibly corresponds to TRBD1 (5 bases). The CDR3 totals 15 residues. From germline, CDR1 is MNHEY and CDR2 SVGAGI. V lost 5 bases and J lost 7, with 18 bases in between. In DNA, the CDR3 is TGTGCCAGCAGTCGCGATGGGGGGTTCGGCCAGCCCCAGCATTTT. Translated, it gives CASSRDGGFGQPQHF.

In this sample, this clone turned up once. The chain uses TRBV29-1 and TRBJ2-5, with D perhaps matching TRBD1 or TRBD2 (5 bases each). V lost 3 bases to trimming and J lost 4 bases, with 12 bases between them. Germline V gene lookup returns CDR1 SQVTM and CDR2 ANQGSEA. The CDR3 consists of 13 residues. CDR3 sequence: CSVDFDGGETQYF. CDR3 DNA sequence: TGCAGCGTTGACTTCGATGGGGGAGAGACCCAGTACTTC.

The CDR3 DNA follows: TGTGCCAGCAGTGTCGACAGGGATGGGTATGGCTACACCTTC. It specifies CASSVDRDGYGYTF. This sequence joins TRBV27 and TRBJ1-2, with 7 bases lining up with TRBD1. CDR3 length: 14 amino acids. Trimming at V came to 5 bases and at J to 5 bases, leaving 8 bases not matched to a gene. Germline assignment: CDR1 MNHEY and CDR2 SMNVEV (reference sequence).

This chain joins TRBV7-9 and TRBJ2-7; no clear D gene. V lost 7 bases, J lost 1 base, and 14 bases lay in between. Germline V CDR1 and CDR2: SEHNR, FQNEAQ (reference sequence). This CDR3 comprises 14 residues. The chain's CDR3 is CASTGRSQSYEQYF. The CDR3 DNA reads as TGTGCCAGCACAGGCCGGTCACAGTCCTACGAGCAGTACTTC.

The CDR3 region is CASSVRGDSTDTQYF. The CDR3 coding sequence is TGTGCCAGCAGCGTGCGGGGGGACAGCACAGATACGCAGTATTTT. This chain uses TRBV9 with TRBJ2-3, with 8 bases identical to TRBD2. The V segment lost 2 bases and the J segment 0 bases; nucleotides outside the gene matches: 2. Germline CDR1 and CDR2: SGDLS and YYNGEE. The CDR3 is made up of 15 amino acids.

The V and J genes are TRBV15 and TRBJ1-5; D might be TRBD1 (5 bases). Germline-derived CDR1 and CDR2 are LNHNV and YYDKDF (reference sequence). The CDR3 totals 15 residues. The germline V and J ends were trimmed by 2 bases and 7 bases, with 15 bases remaining between them. The chain's CDR3 is CATSRLRGGGQPQHF. In DNA, the CDR3 is TGTGCCACCAGCAGACTCCGGGGGGGTGGCCAGCCCCAGCATTTT.

The V and J genes are TRBV4-2 and TRBJ2-7, with D tentatively TRBD1 (6 bases). The CDR3 loop spans 16 amino acids. The V end lost 0 bases, the J end lost 2 bases, and 14 bases lay between the germline ends. Germline CDR1 and CDR2: LGHNA and YNFKEQ. The chain's CDR3 is CASSQDGGEGAYEQYF. CDR3 bases: TGTGCCAGCAGCCAAGACGGAGGCGAGGGGGCCTACGAGCAGTACTTC.

The table lists this clone with a count of one. The chain carries TRBV6-5 and TRBJ1-2; D is uncertain. Germline assignment: CDR1 MNHEY and CDR2 SVGAGI. The CDR3 contains 13 residues. Trimming took 7 bases from V and 5 from J, leaving 14 bases between them. The DNA for the CDR3 is TGTGCCAGCACGCCAGGTCGCTGGTATGGCTACACCTTC. Translating it yields CASTPGRWYGYTF.

The V and J genes are TRBV2 and TRBJ1-5; 8 bases are shared with TRBD1. This CDR3 is 15 amino acids long. Germline CDR1 SNHLY, CDR2 FYNNEI. V was clipped by 0 bases and J by 6 bases; unmatched bases: 4. CDR3 nucleotides: TGTGCCAGCAGTGAAGCGGGACAGGTCGGTCAGCCCCAGCATTTT. This translates into CASSEAGQVGQPQHF.

This chain joins TRBV6-5 and TRBJ2-3; 7 positions agree with TRBD2. The CDR3 is 16 amino acids. Germline-derived CDR1 and CDR2 are MNHEY and SVGAGI. V lost 4 bases, J lost 0 bases, and 7 bases stayed unmatched. CDR3 loop: CASSFASGASTDTQYF. CDR3 nucleotides: TGTGCCAGCAGTTTCGCTAGCGGAGCTAGCACAGATACGCAGTATTTT.

The chain joins TRBV12-3 or TRBV12-4 to TRBJ1-1; no definite D call. CDR3 length: 13 residues. V lost 5 bases and J lost 3, with 10 bases in between. CDR3 nucleotide sequence: TGTGCCAGCAGTCGGGGTCTGCACACTGAAGCTTTCTTT. Its translation: CASSRGLHTEAFF.

V usage is TRBV12-5 and J usage is TRBJ2-5, with D possibly TRBD2 on 6 matching bases. The CDR3 extends over 15 amino acids. CDR1 LGHNT and CDR2 FRNRAP come from the germline V gene. Trimming left V 2 bases short and J 5 bases short, with 15 bases between. The CDR3 loop is CASGLFGGVGETQYF. In DNA form, the CDR3 reads TGTGCTAGTGGTTTGTTCGGGGGAGTCGGTGAGACCCAGTACTTC.

This clone is a singleton in its sample. This chain uses TRBV11-2 with TRBJ2-7; D possibly uses TRBD1 or TRBD2 (5 bases each). With 0 bases removed from V and 2 bases from J, the gap between germline ends came to 8 bases. The CDR3 sequence is 14 residues long. CDR1 is SGHAT and CDR2 is FQNNGV in the germline V gene. CDR3 nucleotides: TGTGCCAGCAGCTTAGAAAGGGGACCCTACGAGCAGTACTTC. The encoded protein is CASSLERGPYEQYF.

The rearrangement links TRBV6-1 to TRBJ2-1; 7 bases are shared with TRBD2. Per germline, CDR1 MNHNS and CDR2 SASEGT. Trimming at V came to 0 bases and at J to 5 bases, leaving 10 bases not matched to a gene. The CDR3 has 17 amino acids. CDR3 DNA: TGTGCCAGCAGTGAAGCGGGGGTACGGGAGGACGACAATGAGCAGTTCTTC. It is translated as CASSEAGVREDDNEQFF.

The CDR3 DNA reads TGTGCCACCGGGGGACGGGGCACCTCCTACGAGCAGTACTTC. This sequence encodes CATGGRGTSYEQYF. The chain combines TRBV2 with TRBJ2-7, with TRBD2 as a possible D gene (6 bases). The germline gives CDR1 SNHLY, CDR2 FYNNEI. There are 14 residues in the CDR3. Trimming pared 10 bases from V and 0 bases from J, leaving 16 bases between.